These 28 T cell receptor beta chains were all obtained from the same sample, sequenced in a study of CD8 T cells in Susac syndrome. With random hexamers, 0.5 to 1 ug RNA was reverse transcribed. TCRdb re-derived calls from the immunoSEQ multiplex PCR reads in MiXCR, one entry per CDR3 protein. The sample has about 250,000 distinct CDR3 sequences, around 95% seen once; the top ten hold about 0.07%. The source material was CD4+ T cells from PBMCs. Every receptor here comes from a human donor with multiple sclerosis.

The chain employs TRBV9 and TRBJ2-6; 12 nucleotides agree with TRBD2. This CDR3 comprises 19 residues. V dropped 1 base and J dropped 1; count of bases not matched to a gene: 6. Per germline, CDR1 SGDLS and CDR2 YYNGEE. The DNA of the CDR3 is TGTGCCAGCAGCGTAACGACTAGCGGGAGAAGATCTGGGGCCAACGTCCTGACTTTC. This codes for CASSVTTSGRRSGANVLTF.

The genes are TRBV5-6 and TRBJ1-1; D not resolved. The CDR3 is 18 amino acids. V lost 1 base and J 0 bases, leaving 19 bases between the germline ends. CDR1 and CDR2 (germline): SGHDT, YYEEEE. The chain's CDR3 is CASSLTQGRSSMNTEAFF. In nucleotides, the CDR3 is TGTGCCAGCAGCTTGACGCAAGGCAGGAGCTCCATGAACACTGAAGCTTTCTTT.

The chain is built from TRBV7-3 and TRBJ2-2; D is possibly TRBD2 (7 bases). With 4 bases removed from V and 6 bases from J, the gap between germline ends came to 12 bases. CDR1 SGHTA and CDR2 FQGTGA come from the germline V gene. The CDR3 spans 14 residues. The DNA of the CDR3 is TGTGCCAGCAGCTCCGACGGGGGGCCCGGGGAGCTGTTTTTT. Translated, it gives CASSSDGGPGELFF. The full variable domain, completed using reference TRBV7-3 and TRBJ2-2, is GAGVSQTPSNKVTEKGKYVELRCDPISGHTALYWYRQSLGQGPEFLIYFQGTGAADDSGLPNDRFFAVRPEGSVSTLKIQRTERGDSAVYLCASSSDGGPGELFFGEGSRLTVL.

The CDR3 coding sequence is TGTGCCAGCTCACCATTGGACAGGGGGGGCGAGCAGTACTTC. Translation: CASSPLDRGGEQYF. This chain links TRBV18 with TRBJ2-7; the match to TRBD1 covers 10 bases. The CDR3 runs 14 residues. Germline CDR1 reads KGHSH; CDR2 reads LQKENI. Trimming took 2 bases from V and 6 from J; bases not matched to a gene: 4. Combining the CDR3 with reference TRBV18 and TRBJ2-7 gives the whole variable domain NAGVMQNPRHLVRRRGQEARLRCSPMKGHSHVYWYRQLPEEGLKFMVYLQKENIIDESGMPKERFSAEFPKEGPSILRIQQVVRGDSAAYFCASSPLDRGGEQYFGPGTRLTVT.

The genes are TRBV16 and TRBJ1-5, with D tentatively TRBD1 (5 bases). Trimming left V 5 bases short and J 5 bases short, with 19 bases between. Per germline, CDR1 KGHSY and CDR2 FQNENV. This CDR3 is built from 16 residues. Written as DNA, the CDR3 is TGTGCCAGCAGCTCAACGGGTACAGGTATATATCAGCCCCAGCATTTT. It specifies CASSSTGTGIYQPQHF.

V is TRBV21-1 and J is TRBJ2-7; the table's D gene call, TRBD1, was not cross checked with the DNA. TRBV21-1 is an annotated pseudogene. CDR3 length equals 17 residues. Written as DNA, the CDR3 is TGTGCCAGCAGCAAAGCGGCCGAACCGGGACACTTGACCGAGCAGTACGTC. Translating it yields CASSKAAEPGHLTEQYV.

The V call is TRBV30, the J call TRBJ2-1, with D perhaps matching TRBD2 (6 bases). The CDR3 is 11 residues long. Trimming cost V 3 bases and J 8 bases, with 8 bases left between them. Germline assignment: CDR1 GTSNPN and CDR2 SVGIG (reference sequence). CDR3 sequence reads: CAWSGSYEQFF. The CDR3 coding sequence is TGTGCCTGGAGCGGGAGCTATGAGCAGTTCTTC.

The chain combines TRBV11-2 with TRBJ2-3; tentatively, D is TRBD2 (6 bases). Germline V gene sequence: CDR1 SGHAT, CDR2 FQNNGV. The CDR3 is 16 residues long. V was cut by 5 bases and J by 0 bases, with 15 bases left in between. The CDR3 region is CASSTGLQISTDTQYF. The CDR3 coding sequence is TGTGCCAGCAGCACGGGACTGCAGATTAGCACAGATACGCAGTATTTT.

The chain uses TRBV27 and TRBJ2-3; no clear D. The germline V gene has CDR1 MNHEY and CDR2 SMNVEV (reference sequence). This CDR3 is built from 16 residues. Trimming shortened V by 7 bases and J by 3 bases, and 20 bases separated the two germline ends. For the CDR3, the DNA is TGTGCCAGCAAAACCCCAGGATTCGGTCTAACAGATACGCAGTATTTT. This gives the protein CASKTPGFGLTDTQYF.

V usage is TRBV7-2 and J usage is TRBJ1-6; D remains unclear. The CDR3 contains 13 residues. The V gene's germline CDR1 is SGHTA and CDR2 FQGNSA. Trimming cost V 1 base and J 7 bases, with 5 bases left between them. For the CDR3, the DNA is TGTGCCAGCAGCTTAGACGGAAATTCACCCCTCCACTTT. Protein sequence: CASSLDGNSPLHF.

The chain joins TRBV9 to TRBJ2-3; 10 nucleotides align to TRBD2. V lost 2 bases and J lost 3; bases outside the gene matches: 0. CDR1 is SGDLS, CDR2 YYNGEE, per germline. The CDR3 length is 14 residues. In DNA form, the CDR3 reads TGTGCCAGCAGCGTGGGACTAGCGACAGATACGCAGTATTTT. It yields the protein CASSVGLATDTQYF.

The chain combines TRBV28 with TRBJ1-2; D perhaps matches TRBD1 (6 bases). This CDR3 is 13 amino acids long. V was trimmed by 3 bases and J by 5 bases, leaving 10 bases between them. Looked up from germline, CDR1 is MDHEN and CDR2 is SYDVKM. In DNA form, the CDR3 reads TGTGCCAGCAGTTTTACAGGGAGTTATGGCTACACCTTC. This encodes CASSFTGSYGYTF.

The chain joins TRBV29-1 to TRBJ2-1; no definite D call. The ends were cut back, 4 bases at V and 3 bases at J, with 10 bases in the middle. Germline assignment: CDR1 SQVTM and CDR2 ANQGSEA. The CDR3 is 13 amino acids. CDR3 region: CSVVRSGYNEQFF. CDR3 nucleotide sequence: TGCAGCGTTGTTCGCTCTGGCTACAATGAGCAGTTCTTC.

This chain uses TRBV6-2 or TRBV6-3 with TRBJ1-1; D perhaps matches TRBD1 (5 bases). V lost 8 bases to trimming and J lost 0 bases, with 16 bases between them. CDR1 is MNHEY, CDR2 SVGEGT, per germline. The CDR3 consists of 15 residues. This CDR3 reads CASHFLGGVNTEAFF. The CDR3 DNA reads as TGTGCCAGCCATTTCCTCGGGGGGGTGAACACTGAAGCTTTCTTT.

The rearrangement uses TRBV9 and TRBJ2-6; 7 nucleotides align to TRBD1. The CDR3 is 18 residues long. The junction had 7 bases not matched to a gene; V was cut back by 0 bases and J by 1 base. Germline CDR1 and CDR2: SGDLS and YYNGEE. The CDR3 DNA is TGTGCCAGCAGCGTAGGGGCCGACAGGGTATCTGGGGCCAACGTCCTGACTTTC. It translates to CASSVGADRVSGANVLTF.

The chain has TRBV19 and TRBJ1-2; D is unclear. The germline gives CDR1 LNHDA, CDR2 SQIVND (reference sequence). This CDR3 has 13 residues. The V and J ends lost 3 bases and 3 bases respectively, with 8 bases between them. The CDR3 loop reads CASSIGPDYGYTF. DNA of the CDR3: TGTGCCAGTAGTATCGGGCCAGACTATGGCTACACCTTC.

This chain joins TRBV4-1 and TRBJ2-5, with D possibly called TRBD1 or TRBD2 (5 bases each). Trimming shortened V by 5 bases and J by 2 bases, and 9 bases separated the two germline ends. Germline V gene sequence: CDR1 MGHRA, CDR2 YSYEKL. This CDR3 region has 13 residues. CDR3 bases: TGCGCCAGCAGCTTCGAGGGGCAAGAGACCCAGTACTTC. Encoded protein: CASSFEGQETQYF.

This rearrangement joins TRBV20-1 to TRBJ2-1, with TRBD2 identical over 9 bases. Germline V gene lookup returns CDR1 DFQATT and CDR2 SNEGSKA (reference sequence). V shed 4 bases, J shed 8 bases, and the junction held 9 bases outside the gene matches. This CDR3 has 14 amino acids. This chain's CDR3 is CSATVASGNDEQFF. The CDR3 nucleotides are TGCAGTGCTACGGTGGCTAGCGGGAACGATGAGCAGTTCTTC.

This clonotype was detected once. V is TRBV28 and J is TRBJ2-7; D gene ambiguous. V dropped 3 bases and J dropped 0 bases, with 12 bases sitting between them. This CDR3 comprises 15 residues. Germline loops: CDR1 MDHEN, CDR2 SYDVKM. The CDR3 bases are TGTGCCAGCAGTTTCGGCAGACTGAGCTCCTACGAGCAGTACTTC. This translates into CASSFGRLSSYEQYF.

V is TRBV20-1 and J is TRBJ2-3, with 8 bases aligning to TRBD2. CDR1 DFQATT and CDR2 SNEGSKA come from the germline V gene (reference sequence). The CDR3 totals 16 residues. Losses at the gene ends were 3 bases for V and 2 bases for J; bases not matched to a gene: 10. The CDR3 bases are TGCAGTGCTAGGCCACCGGGACTAGGGTTCACAGATACGCAGTATTTT. Its translation: CSARPPGLGFTDTQYF.

This sequence joins TRBV4-1 and TRBJ2-3; TRBD2 agrees at 7 bases. CDR3 length equals 16 residues. Per germline, CDR1 MGHRA and CDR2 YSYEKL. Trimming cost V 1 base and J 1 base; bases outside gene matches: 5. The CDR3 nucleotides are TGCGCCAGCAGCCAAGTGGCTAGCGGACGCACAGATACGCAGTATTTT. Translating gives CASSQVASGRTDTQYF.

The V call is TRBV6-4, the J call TRBJ1-6, with D maybe TRBD1 (5 bases). Germline CDR1 is MRHNA and CDR2 is SNTAGT. Trimming cost V 10 bases and J 3 bases, with 19 bases left between them. This CDR3 has 16 amino acids. In DNA form, the CDR3 reads TGTGCCATCACAACTCGAAGGGACTTCTATAATTCACCCCTCCACTTT. Translated, it gives CAITTRRDFYNSPLHF.

The chain carries TRBV20-1 and TRBJ2-1, with D tentatively TRBD1 (6 bases). Germline-derived CDR1 and CDR2 are DFQATT and SNEGSKA (reference sequence). The CDR3 is 14 amino acids. V dropped 0 bases and J dropped 8 bases, with 14 bases sitting between them. In DNA form, the CDR3 reads TGCAGTGCTAGAGATTTAGGCAGGGGCGATGAGCAGTTCTTC. The encoded protein is CSARDLGRGDEQFF.

This clonotype was counted between two and nine times. This chain joins TRBV7-2 and TRBJ1-2; tentative D call: TRBD1 (5 bases). The CDR3 is 14 residues long. Trimming took off 5 bases at V and 5 bases at J, with 15 bases between the two ends. The germline V gene has CDR1 SGHTA and CDR2 FQGNSA. This chain's CDR3 is CASSQRLGVYGYTF. CDR3 nucleotide sequence: TGTGCCAGCAGCCAGCGGTTGGGGGTTTATGGCTACACCTTC. Together with reference TRBV7-2 and TRBJ1-2, the CDR3 gives the full variable domain: GAGVSQSPSNKVTEKGKDVELRCDPISGHTALYWYRQSLGQGLEFLIYFQGNSAPDKSGLPSDRFSAERTGGSVSTLTIQRTQQEDSAVYLCASSQRLGVYGYTFGSGTRLTVV.

V and J are TRBV6-5 and TRBJ2-7; D might be TRBD1 or TRBD2, each matching 5 bases. Looked up from germline, CDR1 is MNHEY and CDR2 is SVGAGI. This CDR3 spans 12 amino acids. V lost 8 bases, J lost 6 bases, and 14 bases lay in between. DNA for the CDR3: TGTGCCAGCTCCGGGACCCCAGGCGAGCAGTACTTC. Amino acid sequence: CASSGTPGEQYF.

CDR3 amino acids: CASSLARYGNTIYF. CDR3 sequence (DNA): TGTGCCAGCAGCTTAGCCCGCTACGGAAACACCATATATTTT. The gene calls are TRBV7-8 and TRBJ1-3; D is ambiguous. The V gene's germline CDR1 is SGHVS and CDR2 FQNEAQ. The CDR3 sequence is 14 residues long. V lost 0 bases and J lost 4, with 7 bases in between.

The chain uses TRBV24-1 and TRBJ1-2; the match to TRBD1 covers 8 bases. The J segment lost 6 bases and the V segment lost 2 bases, leaving 10 bases of the junction unmatched. The CDR3 spans 16 residues. The germline gives CDR1 KGHDR, CDR2 SFDVKD. This CDR3 is CATSDSYPQGAHGYTF. The CDR3 DNA sequence: TGTGCCACCAGTGATTCATACCCTCAGGGGGCGCATGGCTACACCTTC.

The rearrangement joins TRBV25-1 to TRBJ1-1, with D unclear. Trimming cost V 6 bases and J 6 bases, with 14 bases left between them. The CDR3 covers 13 residues. Per germline, CDR1 MGHDK and CDR2 SYGVNS. The CDR3 DNA reads TGTGCCAGCAGCGGCCAGCTACGGGCTGAAGCTTTCTTT. Amino acid sequence: CASSGQLRAEAFF.